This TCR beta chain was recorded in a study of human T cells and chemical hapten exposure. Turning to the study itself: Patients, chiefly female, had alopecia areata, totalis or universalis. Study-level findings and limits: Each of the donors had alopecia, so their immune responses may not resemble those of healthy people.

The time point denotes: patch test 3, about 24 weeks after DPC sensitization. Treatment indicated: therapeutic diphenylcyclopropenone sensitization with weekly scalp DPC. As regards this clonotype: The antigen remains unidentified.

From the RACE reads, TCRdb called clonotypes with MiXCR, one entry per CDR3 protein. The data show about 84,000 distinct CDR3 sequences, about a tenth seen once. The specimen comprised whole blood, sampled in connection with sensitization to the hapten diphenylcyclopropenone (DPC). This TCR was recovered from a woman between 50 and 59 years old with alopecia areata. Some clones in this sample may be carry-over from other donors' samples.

The CDR3 DNA reads TGTGCCAGCAGCTTAGTTCGGGCCAGCCGGGCTAGCGGGAAACACAATGAGCAGTTCTTC. Protein: CASSLVRASRASGKHNEQFF. The rearrangement joins TRBV11-2 to TRBJ2-1; TRBD2 agrees at 9 bases. Germline CDR1 SGHAT, CDR2 FQNNGV. The ends lost 1 base at V and 5 bases at J; junction bases unmatched: 18. This CDR3 is 20 amino acids long.